A selection of T cell receptor beta chains follows, all from one sample in a study of blood T cell repertoires in COVID-19. The data were produced by immunoSEQ multiplex PCR, yet TCRdb's version contains in-frame clones alone and is incomplete. The repertoire has approximately 300,000 clones, roughly nine tenths of them found once; the top ten carry roughly 6.7%. The sample comprised peripheral blood. These receptors came from a man aged 18 to 30 who had recovered from COVID-19. The CDR3 runs from the conserved cysteine through the conserved F or W. A D gene is named only where the DNA matches it firmly. The size field is filled for only some rows; it gives once, few, many or a size class.

size,D,V,J,CDR3,DNA
NA,NA,TRBV14,TRBJ1-2,CASSQGTAENYGYTF,TGTGCCAGCAGCCAAGGGACAGCGGAAAACTATGGCTACACCTTC
NA,TRBD1,TRBV9,TRBJ1-1,CASSVRTGPNTEAFF,TGTGCCAGCAGCGTACGGACAGGGCCGAACACTGAAGCTTTCTTT
NA,TRBD2,TRBV13,TRBJ2-3,CASSSITGTSGTDTQYF,TGTGCCAGCAGCTCCATCACCGGGACTAGCGGTACAGATACGCAGTATTTT
NA,TRBD1,TRBV5-5,TRBJ2-7,CASSYSRDSYEQYF,TGTGCCAGCAGCTACTCCCGGGACAGCTACGAGCAGTACTTC
NA,TRBD2,TRBV5-4,TRBJ2-3,CASSLRLAEFTDTQYF,TGTGCCAGCAGCCTCCGACTAGCGGAGTTCACAGATACGCAGTATTTT
NA,TRBD2,TRBV10-3,TRBJ2-2,CAISARTSATGELFF,TGTGCCATCAGCGCAAGGACTAGCGCCACCGGGGAGCTGTTTTTT
NA,TRBD1,TRBV19,TRBJ2-1,CASSPGLGQGDEQFF,TGTGCCAGTAGTCCCGGTTTGGGACAGGGGGATGAGCAGTTCTTC
NA,NA,TRBV18,TRBJ1-6,CASSPGGDSPLHF,TGTGCCAGCTCACCCGGGGGTGATTCACCCCTCCACTTT
NA,TRBD1,TRBV9,TRBJ1-2,CASSAGDRSYGYTF,TGTGCCAGCAGCGCCGGGGACAGATCATATGGCTACACCTTC
once,NA,TRBV28,TRBJ2-3,CASSLSTDTQYF,TGTGCCAGCAGTTTATCGACAGATACGCAGTATTTT
NA,TRBD1,TRBV5-1,TRBJ1-6,CASSGGIAGTVSPLHF,TGCGCCAGCAGCGGCGGAATTGCCGGGACAGTGTCACCCCTCCACTTT
NA,NA,TRBV11-2,TRBJ2-1,CASSLAGIGGNEQFF,TGTGCCAGCAGCTTAGCGGGGATCGGGGGCAATGAGCAGTTCTTC
NA,NA,TRBV15,TRBJ1-6,CATSRDLNSPLHF,TGTGCCACCAGCAGAGACCTCAATTCACCCCTCCACTTT
NA,NA,TRBV7-9,TRBJ1-5,CASSSGNANQPQHF,TGTGCCAGCAGCTCTGGTAACGCGAATCAGCCCCAGCATTTT
NA,NA,TRBV2,TRBJ2-1,CASSDINEQFF,TGTGCCAGCAGTGACATTAATGAGCAGTTCTTC
NA,TRBD2,TRBV5-4,TRBJ2-7,CASSSLAGGYISEQYF,TGTGCCAGCAGCTCATTAGCGGGAGGTTATATCTCCGAGCAGTACTTC
NA,NA,TRBV11-2,TRBJ1-1,CASSLDVGANTEAFF,TGTGCCAGCAGCTTAGATGTAGGGGCAAACACTGAAGCTTTCTTT
NA,TRBD2,TRBV9,TRBJ2-1,CASSGGLAGADEQFF,TGTGCCAGCAGCGGGGGACTAGCGGGAGCCGATGAGCAGTTCTTC
NA,TRBD2,TRBV11-2,TRBJ2-7,CASSLESTGGFYEQYF,TGTGCCAGCAGCTTAGAATCGACGGGAGGGTTTTACGAGCAGTACTTC
NA,NA,TRBV18,TRBJ2-6,CASSPLAGGANVLTF,TGTGCCAGCTCACCTTTGGCTGGTGGGGCCAACGTCCTGACTTTC
NA,NA,TRBV6-5,TRBJ1-1,CASSYRQKAFF,TGTGCCAGCAGTTATCGACAAAAAGCTTTCTTT
NA,NA,TRBV9,TRBJ1-5,CASSAGASGNQPQHF,TGTGCCAGCAGCGCAGGGGCCTCTGGCAATCAGCCCCAGCATTTT